These 10 T cell receptor beta chains came from one sample sequenced in a study of CD8 T cells in Susac syndrome. An input of about 0.5 to 1 ug of RNA was subjected to reverse transcription using random hexamers. TCRdb fed the immunoSEQ multiplex PCR reads into MiXCR, producing one record per CDR3 protein. Of 160,000 or so distinct CDR3 sequences listed, about 91% are singletons. What was sequenced was CD4+ T cells from PBMCs. The source of these receptors is a human donor in good health.

The rearrangement joins TRBV11-3 to TRBJ2-7; 7 bases match TRBD1. Germline V gives CDR1 SGHNT, CDR2 YENEEA. J was trimmed by 2 bases and V by 4 bases; bases with no gene match: 2. The CDR3 is 13 residues long. CDR3 region: CASSSGTAYEQYF. In DNA form, the CDR3 reads TGTGCCAGCAGCTCCGGGACAGCCTACGAGCAGTACTTC. Drawing the rest from reference TRBV11-3 and TRBJ2-7, the complete variable domain is EAGVVQSPRYKIIEKKQPVAFWCNPISGHNTLYWYLQNLGQGPELLIRYENEEAVDDSQLPKDRFSAERLKGVDSTLKIQPAELGDSAVYLCASSSGTAYEQYFGPGTRLTVT.

The chain carries TRBV20-1 and TRBJ2-7; TRBD2 matches 7 bases. This CDR3 spans 14 amino acids. Germline-derived CDR1 and CDR2 are DFQATT and SNEGSKA (reference sequence). The ends lost 5 bases at V and 5 bases at J; junction bases unmatched: 12. CDR3 protein: CSAGREGSGHEQYF. The CDR3 coding sequence is TGCAGTGCTGGGAGGGAGGGGAGTGGACACGAGCAGTACTTC.

This chain joins TRBV18 and TRBJ2-7; D gene uncertain. Trimming stripped 3 bases from V and 3 bases from J, with 9 bases between. This CDR3 is built from 13 residues. Germline V gene sequence: CDR1 KGHSH, CDR2 LQKENI. The CDR3 nucleotides are TGTGCCAGCTCACCGGAACTTTACTACGAGCAGTACTTC. Translating it yields CASSPELYYEQYF.

The chain couples TRBV29-1 to TRBJ1-2; D ambiguous. The germline gives CDR1 SQVTM, CDR2 ANQGSEA. Trimming pared 3 bases from V and 8 bases from J, leaving 10 bases between. The CDR3 contains 11 residues. CDR3 nucleotide sequence: TGCAGCGTTGACCGGGCGGTAGGCTACACCTTC. Translating it yields CSVDRAVGYTF.

V usage is TRBV5-1 and J usage is TRBJ2-5; 9 bases are shared with TRBD2. Losses at the gene ends were 1 base for V and 2 bases for J; bases not matched to a gene: 6. The germline V gene encodes CDR1 SGHRS and CDR2 YFSETQ. The CDR3 has 16 residues. CDR3 residues: CASSLLLAGSQETQYF. DNA for the CDR3: TGCGCCAGCAGCTTGTTACTAGCGGGTTCACAAGAGACCCAGTACTTC.

The chain combines TRBV27 with TRBJ2-1; D ambiguous. In germline, CDR1 is MNHEY, CDR2 SMNVEV (reference sequence). V gave up 3 bases and J gave up 3 bases, with 6 bases separating them. This CDR3 spans 13 amino acids. The CDR3 region is CASSFMGYNEQFF. CDR3 DNA: TGTGCCAGCAGTTTTATGGGCTACAATGAGCAGTTCTTC.

This chain links TRBV28 with TRBJ2-1, with D maybe TRBD1 (6 bases). Germline-derived CDR1 and CDR2 are MDHEN and SYDVKM. Trimming cost V 6 bases and J 6 bases, with 12 bases left between them. The CDR3 totals 13 residues. Here the CDR3 reads CASSLDSSNEQFF. CDR3 coding DNA: TGTGCCAGCAGCCTGGACAGTTCCAATGAGCAGTTCTTC.

The rearrangement uses TRBV5-6 and TRBJ2-6; 8 bases fit TRBD1. There are 15 residues in the CDR3. V was pared by 5 bases and J by 4 bases, with 5 bases of the junction left unmatched. Germline loops: CDR1 SGHDT, CDR2 YYEEEE. The CDR3, as DNA: TGTGCCAGCAGTCAGGGGGCGGGAGGGGCCAACGTCCTGACTTTC. This gives the protein CASSQGAGGANVLTF.

This chain's CDR3 is CASSSGGGGRYEQYF. The CDR3 DNA is TGTGCCAGCAGCTCTGGTGGGGGGGGCCGCTACGAGCAGTACTTC. The rearrangement joins TRBV7-6 to TRBJ2-7; tentatively, D is TRBD2 (7 bases). Trimming left V 4 bases short and J 3 bases short, with 16 bases between. The CDR3 totals 15 residues. CDR1 is SGHVS and CDR2 is FNYEAQ in the germline V gene.

The rearrangement uses TRBV30 and TRBJ2-7; TRBD2 aligns across 7 bases. This CDR3 spans 15 amino acids. Germline V gene lookup returns CDR1 GTSNPN and CDR2 SVGIG (reference sequence). Germline trimming cut 0 bases from V and 0 bases from J; bases unmatched to any gene: 5. The CDR3 region is CAWSVKAGSSYEQYF. The DNA of the CDR3 is TGTGCCTGGAGTGTAAAAGCGGGGAGCTCCTACGAGCAGTACTTC.